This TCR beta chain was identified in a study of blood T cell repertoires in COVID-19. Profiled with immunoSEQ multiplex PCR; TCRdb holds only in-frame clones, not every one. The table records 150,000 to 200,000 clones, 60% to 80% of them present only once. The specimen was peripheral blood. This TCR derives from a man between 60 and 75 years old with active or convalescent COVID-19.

CDR3 in amino acids: CASSLGGTGENIQYF. DNA of the CDR3: TGCGCCAGCAGCTTGGGTGGGACAGGAGAAAACATTCAGTACTTC. The gene calls are TRBV5-1 and TRBJ2-4; the match to TRBD1 covers 8 bases. The CDR3 extends over 15 amino acids. Trimming took 0 bases from V and 5 from J; bases not matched to a gene: 4. In germline, CDR1 is SGHRS, CDR2 YFSETQ. Combining the CDR3 with reference TRBV5-1 and TRBJ2-4 gives the whole variable domain KAGVTQTPRYLIKTRGQQVTLSCSPISGHRSVSWYQQTPGQGLQFLFEYFSETQRNKGNFPGRFSGRQFSNSRSEMNVSTLELGDSALYLCASSLGGTGENIQYFGAGTRLSVL.